A selection of T cell receptor beta chains follows, all from one sample in a study of CXCR3-negative and CXCR3-positive naive CD8 T cells. TCRdb reanalyzed the 5' RACE reads and collapses them to one entry per CDR3 protein, without DNA. The sample totals around 80,000 distinct CDR3 sequences. The sequencing sample was made of naive CXCR3+ CD8+ T cells from blood. The receptors derive from a human donor in good health. Some clones in this sample may be carry-over from other donors' samples. Both conserved end residues are part of each CDR3. The order of the fields is J gene, V gene, CDR3 protein.

TRBJ2-1	TRBV29-1	CSVEGSFLRSGYNEQFF
TRBJ2-1	TRBV7-2	CASRSSGGAEDEQFF
TRBJ2-1	TRBV7-3	CASSLLAGEEQFF
TRBJ2-1	TRBV5-1	CASSGGLSSGGPDEQFF
TRBJ2-7	TRBV6-2/TRBV6-3	CASSYTEVIHEQYF
TRBJ2-7	TRBV12-3/TRBV12-4	CASSSGGLYEQYF
TRBJ2-2	TRBV7-9	CASTSDLNTGELFF
TRBJ2-3	TRBV30	CAWDTGRGDTQYF
TRBJ2-1	TRBV9	CASSVNPAYEQFF
TRBJ1-2	TRBV6-6	CASSPGQGVLGYTF
TRBJ1-2	TRBV2	CASSEYVGDYGYTF
TRBJ2-7	TRBV28	CASSSRLAGAGEQYF
TRBJ2-3	TRBV29-1	CSVEGGTSGLADTQYF
TRBJ2-1	TRBV28	CASSLSGVGNEQFF